One sample yielded the 24 T cell receptor beta chains listed below, sequenced in a study of T cell changes during pregnancy in multiple sclerosis. The repertoire was sequenced with immunoSEQ multiplex PCR; TCRdb's copy has only in-frame clones and lacks some. Found here are fewer than 150,000 clones, approximately 96% of them singletons; the top ten hold about 0.42%. Specimen: peripheral blood, collected after pregnancy. These TCRs come from a female donor with multiple sclerosis, enrolled in a pregnancy study.

The V gene is TRBV5-5, the J gene TRBJ1-5, with D possibly matching TRBD1 (6 bases). CDR3 size: 14 residues. Per the germline V gene, CDR1 is SGHKS and CDR2 is YYEKEE (reference sequence). The V end lost 0 bases, the J end lost 6 bases, and 10 bases lay between the germline ends. As DNA, the CDR3 is TGTGCCAGCAGCTTGGAACCAGGGGTTCAGCCCCAGCATTTT. Amino acids: CASSLEPGVQPQHF.

This clone was detected once. V and J are TRBV4-3 and TRBJ1-4; D gene ambiguous. Germline CDR1 is LGHNA and CDR2 is YSLEER. The CDR3 is 14 amino acids. V was pared by 4 bases and J by 7 bases, with 13 bases between. The CDR3 is CASSPSPGIEKLFF. The CDR3 DNA sequence: TGCGCCAGCAGCCCCTCCCCCGGGATTGAAAAACTGTTTTTT.

The chain employs TRBV7-9 and TRBJ1-2, with D possibly TRBD1 on 6 matching bases. The CDR3 runs to 14 residues. Trimming shortened V by 4 bases and J by 6 bases, and 15 bases separated the two germline ends. CDR1 and CDR2 from the germline V gene are SEHNR and FQNEAQ (reference sequence). The CDR3 region has the DNA TGTGCCAGCAGCTCCCCGACAGGCCCCAATGGCTACACCTTC. Translation gives CASSSPTGPNGYTF.

This sequence joins TRBV4-2 and TRBJ1-3; 8 nucleotides match TRBD1. Per the germline V gene, CDR1 is LGHNA and CDR2 is YNFKEQ. CDR3 size: 18 residues. Trimming took 0 bases from V and 0 from J; bases not matched to a gene: 7. The CDR3 is CASSQDILGTGSGNTIYF. CDR3 sequence (DNA): TGTGCCAGCAGCCAAGACATACTCGGGACAGGCTCTGGAAACACCATATATTTT.

This chain connects TRBV13 to TRBJ2-3, with 11 bases aligning to TRBD2. The CDR3 length is 14 residues. With 5 bases clipped from V and 7 bases from J, the junction kept 5 bases outside the gene matches. Germline-derived CDR1 and CDR2 are PRHDT and FYEKMQ (reference sequence). The CDR3 sequence is CASSAGLAGYTQYF. CDR3 bases: TGTGCCAGCAGCGCCGGACTAGCGGGCTATACGCAGTATTTT.

The chain joins TRBV7-9 to TRBJ2-7; 9 nucleotides align to TRBD1. J gave up 3 bases and V 5 bases, and 8 bases lay outside the gene matches. The length of the CDR3 is 15 residues. Germline lookup yields CDR1 SEHNR and CDR2 FQNEAQ (reference sequence). CDR3: CASSHPRTGVYEQYF. The CDR3 DNA is TGTGCCAGCAGCCACCCCAGGACAGGGGTCTACGAGCAGTACTTC.

The chain combines TRBV28 with TRBJ1-2; the D is unclear. The CDR3 has 13 residues. Germline assignment: CDR1 MDHEN and CDR2 SYDVKM. V was trimmed by 2 bases and J by 2 bases, leaving 6 bases between them. As DNA, the CDR3 is TGTGCCAGCAGTTTAACAGAAAACTATGGCTACACCTTC. It encodes CASSLTENYGYTF.

The genes are TRBV5-1 and TRBJ1-2, with TRBD1 identical over 7 bases. This CDR3 contains 16 residues. CDR1 is SGHRS, CDR2 YFSETQ, per germline. V trimming: 3 bases; J trimming: 5 bases; junction bases outside the gene matches: 13. CDR3 in amino acids: CASSSDAGQLGYGYTF. DNA of the CDR3: TGCGCCAGCAGCTCAGATGCGGGACAGTTAGGTTATGGCTACACCTTC.

This sequence joins TRBV7-2 and TRBJ2-7; 11 nucleotides line up with TRBD2. Germline V gene lookup returns CDR1 SGHTA and CDR2 FQGNSA. Losses at the gene ends were 1 base for V and 6 bases for J; bases not matched to a gene: 2. The CDR3 has 14 residues. In DNA form, the CDR3 reads TGTGCCAGCAGCTTAGGTACTAGCGGGAGCGAGCAGTACTTC. Its protein product is CASSLGTSGSEQYF.

The rearrangement links TRBV29-1 to TRBJ1-1; no clear D. CDR1 is SQVTM and CDR2 is ANQGSEA in the germline V gene. V was cut by 6 bases and J by 4 bases, with 12 bases left in between. There are 12 residues in the CDR3. The CDR3 sequence is CSVAEVSTEAFF. CDR3 DNA sequence: TGCAGCGTAGCTGAAGTGAGCACTGAAGCTTTCTTT.

The chain uses TRBV28 and TRBJ2-7; maybe TRBD1 (5 bases). The CDR3 extends over 14 amino acids. CDR1 is MDHEN, CDR2 SYDVKM, per germline. Trimming took off 5 bases at V and 3 bases at J, with 14 bases between the two ends. The CDR3 coding sequence is TGTGCCAGCAGTACCCGACAGCCCTACTACGAGCAGTACTTC. Protein: CASSTRQPYYEQYF.

V gene TRBV9 combines with J gene TRBJ2-1; a weak D match, TRBD2 (6 bases). V lost 3 bases to trimming and J lost 7 bases, with 17 bases between them. The germline V gene has CDR1 SGDLS and CDR2 YYNGEE. This CDR3 is built from 15 residues. CDR3 coding DNA: TGTGCCAGCAGCGCCACCGGGACTCCTACTAATGAGCAGTTCTTC. Protein sequence: CASSATGTPTNEQFF.

The CDR3 DNA follows: TGTGCCAGCAATAGTCGGTGGAGGAGCCTGGGGTACGAGTGGAACGAGCAGTACTTC. It encodes CASNSRWRSLGYEWNEQYF. The V and J genes are TRBV28 and TRBJ2-7; D is perhaps TRBD2 (5 bases). Germline V gene lookup returns CDR1 MDHEN and CDR2 SYDVKM. The CDR3 has 19 residues. Trimming removed 7 bases at V and 5 bases at J, with 33 bases between.

The chain employs TRBV19 and TRBJ2-7; 9 bases map to TRBD1. V shed 3 bases, J shed 3 bases, and the junction held 15 bases outside the gene matches. The CDR3 sequence is 18 residues long. The V gene's germline CDR1 is LNHDA and CDR2 SQIVND (reference sequence). CDR3 residues: CASSIPLKRQGVYYEQYF. CDR3 coding DNA: TGTGCCAGTAGTATCCCTCTCAAAAGACAGGGGGTTTACTACGAGCAGTACTTC. Filled out from reference TRBV19 and TRBJ2-7, the complete variable domain reads DGGITQSPKYLFRKEGQNVTLSCEQNLNHDAMYWYRQDPGQGLRLIYYSQIVNDFQKGDIAEGYSVSREKKESFPLTVTSAQKNPTAFYLCASSIPLKRQGVYYEQYFGPGTRLTVT.

The V call is TRBV11-2, the J call TRBJ2-2; the D gene is possibly TRBD2 (5 bases). Germline CDR1 SGHAT, CDR2 FQNNGV. Trimming took 4 bases from V and 0 from J, leaving 9 bases between them. The CDR3 covers 15 residues. The CDR3 protein is CASSYPAANTGELFF. CDR3 coding DNA: TGTGCCAGCAGCTACCCAGCGGCGAACACCGGGGAGCTGTTTTTT.

The chain recombines TRBV18 with TRBJ1-4; no firm D call. V lost 2 bases to trimming and J lost 3 bases, with 10 bases between them. This CDR3 has 15 amino acids. Germline V gene sequence: CDR1 KGHSH, CDR2 LQKENI. CDR3 amino acids: CASSPIGVANEKLFF. The CDR3 DNA follows: TGTGCCAGCTCACCAATCGGGGTTGCTAATGAAAAACTGTTTTTT.

The V call is TRBV5-1, the J call TRBJ2-7; TRBD2 agrees at 11 bases. In germline, CDR1 is SGHRS, CDR2 YFSETQ. Trimming cost V 6 bases and J 4 bases; bases outside gene matches: 9. The CDR3 runs 15 residues. CDR3 DNA sequence: TGCGCCAGCACCCCAGGACTAGCGGGCCCTTACGAGCAGTACTTC. Translating gives CASTPGLAGPYEQYF.

V is TRBV27 and J is TRBJ2-1; the D gene is possibly TRBD1 (6 bases). Trimming removed 3 bases from V and 4 bases from J, with 13 bases in between. Germline CDR1 MNHEY, CDR2 SMNVEV (reference sequence). This CDR3 contains 15 residues. CDR3 sequence reads: CASSLAQGRYNEQFF. As DNA, the CDR3 is TGTGCCAGCAGTTTGGCGCAGGGGAGATACAATGAGCAGTTCTTC.

The chain employs TRBV5-1 and TRBJ2-2; 10 bases map to TRBD2. The CDR3 extends over 16 amino acids. With V trimmed by 1 base and J by 4 bases, 4 bases remained unmatched. CDR1 and CDR2 from the germline V gene are SGHRS and YFSETQ. DNA for the CDR3: TGCGCCAGCAGCTTGTTGGCTAGCGGGAGCACCGGGGAGCTGTTTTTT. It is translated as CASSLLASGSTGELFF.

Comment on this clone: An end of the junction does not agree with germline; a read error may underlie this. CDR3 sequence: CASSLAQGGNEKLFF. The DNA of the CDR3 is TGTGCCAGCAGCCTAGCACAGGGGGGGAATGAAAAACTGTTTTTT. The chain links TRBV7-9 to TRBJ1-4; TRBD1 aligns across 8 bases. In germline, CDR1 is SEHNR, CDR2 FQNEAQ (reference sequence). This CDR3 has 15 residues. The full variable domain, its missing parts supplied by reference TRBV7-9 and TRBJ1-4, is DTGVSQNPRHKITKRGQNVTFRCDPISEHNRLYWYRQTLGQGPEFLTYFQNEAQLEKSRLLSDRFSAERPKGSFSTLEIQRTEQGDSAMYLCASSLAQGGNEKLFFGSGTQLSVL.

The rearrangement joins TRBV5-5 to TRBJ2-5, with D perhaps matching TRBD2 (5 bases). Germline V lookup: CDR1 SGHKS, CDR2 YYEKEE (reference sequence). V lost 0 bases, J lost 5 bases, and 11 bases lay in between. There are 14 residues in the CDR3. The chain's CDR3 is CASSLGGYDETQYF. DNA of the CDR3: TGTGCCAGCAGCTTGGGAGGGTATGATGAGACCCAGTACTTC.

This chain connects TRBV28 to TRBJ2-7; possible D gene TRBD1, 5 bases. The germline V gene has CDR1 MDHEN and CDR2 SYDVKM. The CDR3 has 14 amino acids. V was clipped by 1 base and J by 5 bases, with 12 bases between them. The CDR3 spells CASSLYRRVDEQYF. DNA for the CDR3: TGTGCCAGCAGTTTATACAGGAGAGTCGACGAGCAGTACTTC.

V usage is TRBV7-9 and J usage is TRBJ1-1, with D unresolved. V was pared by 1 base and J by 1 base, with 7 bases between. The CDR3 runs 14 residues. From germline, CDR1 is SEHNR and CDR2 FQNEAQ (reference sequence). The CDR3 DNA follows: TGTGCCAGCAGCTTAGAGTGGGCGAACACTGAAGCTTTCTTT. It is translated as CASSLEWANTEAFF.

The chain recombines TRBV11-2 with TRBJ1-1; 9 bases match TRBD1. The J segment lost 5 bases and the V segment lost 4 bases, leaving 8 bases of the junction unmatched. The CDR3 is 15 amino acids. The germline V gene encodes CDR1 SGHAT and CDR2 FQNNGV. CDR3 nucleotide sequence: TGTGCCAGCAGCTCCGGGTTGACAGGGGGAACTGAAGCTTTCTTT. Amino acid sequence: CASSSGLTGGTEAFF.